Listed below are T cell receptor beta chains from one sample, sequenced in a study of OX40 agonist ivuxolimab in advanced cancers. Measured with immunoSEQ multiplex PCR; TCRdb has only the in-frame clones, and not every one. The sample consists of roughly 80,000 clones, roughly 80% of them appearing once. Sequenced material: CD4+ or CD8+ T cells sorted from blood, taken in a trial of the OX40 agonist ivuxolimab. Receptors originate from an adult with an advanced solid tumor such as melanoma, head and neck, liver or kidney cancer. Each CDR3 is given with its conserved first and last residue. Fields, in order: V gene, D gene, clone size, J gene, CDR3 protein, CDR3 DNA. D genes are given only for firm matches. Size tells how often a clone was seen (once, few, many) or the class of an expanded clone, and some rows leave it out.

TRBV25-1	.	.	TRBJ2-2	CASSGRLYTGELFF	TGTGCCAGCAGTGGTAGGCTATATACCGGGGAGCTGTTTTTT
TRBV4-2	.	.	TRBJ2-7	CASSQMTGGGYEQYF	TGTGCCAGCAGCCAAATGACGGGCGGAGGCTACGAGCAGTACTTC
TRBV4-2	.	once	TRBJ2-7	CASSQAGYEQYF	TGTGCCAGCAGCCAAGCGGGGTACGAGCAGTACTTC
TRBV4-2	.	.	TRBJ1-2	CASSQSSGTTYGYTF	TGTGCCAGCAGCCAAAGCTCCGGGACAACCTATGGCTACACCTTC
TRBV27	TRBD1	.	TRBJ2-7	CASRKGQGVYFEQYF	TGTGCCAGCAGGAAAGGACAGGGGGTATATTTCGAGCAGTACTTC
TRBV4-3	TRBD1	.	TRBJ2-5	CASSQDDREKTQYF	TGCGCCAGCAGCCAAGATGACAGGGAAAAGACCCAGTACTTC
TRBV28	.	.	TRBJ1-2	CASSPPFRGWTSTNYGYTF	TGTGCCAGCAGTCCTCCCTTCCGGGGATGGACTAGTACCAACTATGGCTACACCTTC
TRBV19	TRBD2	.	TRBJ2-1	CASSRGGLGGNEQFF	TGTGCCAGTAGTCGGGGGGGCCTCGGAGGCAATGAGCAGTTCTTC
TRBV28	.	.	TRBJ1-4	CASSSSVSRGNEKLFF	TGTGCCAGCAGTTCCTCGGTGTCACGGGGTAATGAAAAACTGTTTTTT
TRBV29-1	.	few	TRBJ2-3	CSVEGGRGADTQYF	TGCAGCGTTGAAGGTGGCAGGGGTGCAGATACGCAGTATTTT
TRBV6-5	.	once	TRBJ2-1	CASSYGIPSYNEQFF	TGTGCCAGCAGTTACGGGATTCCCTCCTACAATGAGCAGTTCTTC
TRBV28	.	.	TRBJ2-3	CASSFLGGLVTDTQYF	TGTGCCAGCAGTTTCTTGGGGGGGCTAGTGACAGATACGCAGTATTTT
TRBV28	.	.	TRBJ1-1	CASSSQQGQFQAFF	TGTGCCAGCAGTTCCCAACAGGGTCAATTTCAAGCTTTCTTT
TRBV5-1	.	.	TRBJ2-1	CASSSESSYNEQFF	TGCGCCAGCAGCTCTGAGAGCTCCTACAATGAGCAGTTCTTC
TRBV13	.	.	TRBJ2-5	CASSFRPGRGETQYF	TGTGCCAGCAGCTTTCGCCCAGGCCGAGGGGAGACCCAGTACTTC
TRBV5-6	.	few	TRBJ2-3	CASTISDARTDTQYF	TGTGCCAGCACCATCTCTGACGCTCGCACAGATACGCAGTATTTT
TRBV6-5	.	.	TRBJ2-1	CASSYRTFSSYNEQFF	TGTGCCAGCAGTTACCGGACATTTAGCTCCTACAATGAGCAGTTCTTC